A selection of T cell receptor beta chains follows, all from one sample in a study of T cells after yellow fever vaccination. TCRdb fed the 5' RACE reads into MiXCR, producing one record per CDR3 protein. The sample carries a few hundred thousand distinct CDR3 sequences, 3.6% recorded once. Sequencing used PBMCs, obtained 15 days after the yellow fever booster vaccination. Receptors were obtained from a man aged 18 to 30 who received the YFV17D yellow fever vaccine. Each CDR3 is given with its conserved first and last residue. The D gene is left open where the match is weak. Clone size is shown for a subset of rows, as once, few, many or a class of expanded clone.

. TRBJ1-1 TRBV5-1 . TGCGCCAGCAGCTTGGACCCGGGAAGGAACACTGAAGCTTTCTTT CASSLDPGRNTEAFF
. TRBJ2-6 TRBV5-1 many TGCGCCAGCAGCTCCTGGGGCGGTGGGGCCAACGTCCTGACTTTC CASSSWGGGANVLTF
. TRBJ2-2 TRBV15 many TGTGCCACCAGCAGAGATGCGAACACCGGGGAGCTGTTTTTT CATSRDANTGELFF
TRBD2 TRBJ2-3 TRBV20-1 many TGCAGTGCTAGAGAGCGGGGGGGGCGCACAGATACGCAGTATTTT CSARERGGRTDTQYF
. TRBJ1-5 TRBV2 many TGTGCCAGCAGTGACTGGGGCAGCGGCAATCAGCCCCAGCATTTT CASSDWGSGNQPQHF
TRBD1 TRBJ1-2 TRBV4-1 many TGCGCCAGCAGCCAACCCGGGACAGGGGAGGGTGGCTACACCTTC CASSQPGTGEGGYTF
. TRBJ2-7 TRBV20-1 many TGCAGTGCTAACTCCCCCCCGGCAGGGGCTGCCTACGAGCAGTACTTC CSANSPPAGAAYEQYF
. TRBJ1-5 TRBV6-6 many TGTGCCAGCAGCCGTCAACACAATCAGCCCCAGCATTTT CASSRQHNQPQHF
. TRBJ2-3 TRBV7-9 many TGTGCCAGCAGCCCCCCCCCAGGCCTAAGCACAGATACGCAGTATTTT CASSPPPGLSTDTQYF
TRBD1 TRBJ2-3 TRBV5-1 many TGCGCCAGCAGCTTGTTACAGGGGAGCACAGATACGCAGTATTTT CASSLLQGSTDTQYF
. TRBJ2-7 TRBV5-1 many TGCGCCAGCAGCTTGGTCGACTCAGGTGGAGAGCAGTACTTC CASSLVDSGGEQYF
TRBD1 TRBJ1-1 TRBV4-3 many TGCGCCAGCAGCCAAGGGACAGGGAGCACTGAAGCTTTCTTT CASSQGTGSTEAFF
TRBD2 TRBJ2-2 TRBV20-1 few TGCAGTGCTCGCATGGGAGGGTCTACCGGGGAGCTGTTTTTT CSARMGGSTGELFF
. TRBJ1-1 TRBV18 many TGTGCCAGCTCACCGGGCCGGACCATTCAGAACACTGAAGCTTTCTTT CASSPGRTIQNTEAFF
TRBD1 TRBJ1-3 TRBV7-2 many TGTGCCAGCAGCCCGCGACAGGGGGCGTCTGGAAACACCATATATTTT CASSPRQGASGNTIYF
. TRBJ1-6 TRBV29-1 many TGCAGCGTCCAGGAGAGCTCCTATAATTCACCCCTCCACTTT CSVQESSYNSPLHF
. TRBJ2-5 TRBV11-2 many TGTGCCAGCAGCCGGGAGAGGCAAGAGACCCAGTACTTC CASSRERQETQYF
TRBD2 TRBJ2-5 TRBV10-3 many TGTGCCATCAGTGAGCTGCGGGGGGGCGGAGAGACCCAGTACTTC CAISELRGGGETQYF
. TRBJ2-1 TRBV5-1 many TGCGCCAGCGCCAGGGAGGCTTTAGGAGCGTATGAGCAGTTCTTC CASAREALGAYEQFF
TRBD1 TRBJ2-3 TRBV5-1 many TGCGCCAGCAGCCCCGGGACAGGGCAAGATACGCAGTATTTT CASSPGTGQDTQYF
TRBD2 TRBJ2-7 TRBV7-9 many TGTGCCAGCAGCTTAGGTCCGGGAGGGGACGAGCAGTACTTC CASSLGPGGDEQYF
TRBD1 TRBJ1-1 TRBV10-3 many TGTGCCATCAGTTCAGGGGGGACTGAAGCTTTCTTT CAISSGGTEAFF
TRBD1 TRBJ1-2 TRBV7-2 many TGTGCCAGCAGCTGGAAAACTGGACAGGGGAACGGCTACACCTTC CASSWKTGQGNGYTF
. TRBJ1-3 TRBV3-1 many TGTGCCAGCAGTCCACTTCGGGGCCCGGCTGGAAACACCATATATTTT CASSPLRGPAGNTIYF
. TRBJ1-1 TRBV28 many TGTGCCAGCAGTTCCCTTGGAGGGGCGGACACTGAAGCTTTCTTT CASSSLGGADTEAFF
TRBD1 TRBJ1-6 TRBV27 many TGTGCCAGCAGTCCGCAGACAGGGAGCTCCTATAATTCACCCCTCCACTTT CASSPQTGSSYNSPLHF
. TRBJ1-1 TRBV6-2/TRBV6-3 many TGTGCCAGCAGTTACGGGACTTTGGCCGCTTTCTTT CASSYGTLAAFF
. TRBJ2-3 TRBV12-3/TRBV12-4 many TGCGCCAGCAGCCCCAGGGGAGATACGCAGTATTTT CASSPRGDTQYF
. TRBJ2-4 TRBV3-1 many TGTGCCAGCAGCTTCCGACAAAACATTCAGTACTTC CASSFRQNIQYF
TRBD1 TRBJ1-1 TRBV7-9 many TGTGCCAGCAGCCCCGGGACAGGGACCTTGAACACTGAAGCTTTCTTT CASSPGTGTLNTEAFF
. TRBJ1-1 TRBV30 many TGTGCCTGGAGTCTCCGGGGGGGGTCGAACACTGAAGCTTTCTTT CAWSLRGGSNTEAFF
. TRBJ1-6 TRBV10-3 few TGTGCCATCAGGACGGAAAGTTCACCCCTCCACTTT CAIRTESSPLHF
. TRBJ2-3 TRBV12-3/TRBV12-4 many TGTGCCAGCAGTTTGCCCTTTTTTCGGGGAACTAGCACAGATACGCAGTATTTT CASSLPFFRGTSTDTQYF
TRBD1 TRBJ1-1 TRBV7-3 many TGTGCCAGCAGCGCCCGGACAGGGGGGGTCATGAACACTGAAGCTTTCTTT CASSARTGGVMNTEAFF
. TRBJ2-1 TRBV20-1 many TGCAGTGCAACAAGAGGACCGACCAACAATGAGCAGTTCTTC CSATRGPTNNEQFF
TRBD1 TRBJ1-5 TRBV4-1 many TGCGCCAGCAGCCAGGGTCCCGGAGGGGGCGGCAATCAGCCCCAGCATTTT CASSQGPGGGGNQPQHF
. TRBJ2-2 TRBV3-1 many TGTGCCAGCAGCCAACAGACAGGGGAGCTGTTTTTT CASSQQTGELFF
. TRBJ2-5 TRBV20-1 many TGCAGTGCTACCCAGTCAGGGGAGACCCAGTACTTC CSATQSGETQYF
. TRBJ1-1 TRBV6-6 many TGTGCCAGCAGTGATCTGGGAGGGGTGGGTAACACTGAAGCTTTCTTT CASSDLGGVGNTEAFF
TRBD1 TRBJ1-2 TRBV29-1 many TGCAGCGTTTACACAGGGGAGGGAAACTATGGCTACACCTTC CSVYTGEGNYGYTF
. TRBJ1-5 TRBV20-1 . TGCAGTGCTAGAGCCTGGGACACCCACCCCTATCAGCCCCAGCATTTT CSARAWDTHPYQPQHF
TRBD1 TRBJ2-3 TRBV18 many TGTGCCAGCTCACCACAGGCAGGGGGCACGGGCACAGATACGCAGTATTTT CASSPQAGGTGTDTQYF
. TRBJ2-3 TRBV3-1 many TGTGCCAGCAGCCAAGATTACCTGGGAGGATATACGCAGTATTTT CASSQDYLGGYTQYF
. TRBJ1-5 TRBV12-3/TRBV12-4 many TGTGCCAGCAGTTTTGGGGCGTACGGTCGCTATTTT CASSFGAYGRYF
. TRBJ1-4 TRBV7-2 many TGTGCCAGCAGCTCATCGGGGGGCAGACTTGAAAAACTGTTTTTT CASSSSGGRLEKLFF
TRBD2 TRBJ2-1 TRBV27 many TGTGCCAGCAGTTCTTTTTTTTGGACTAGCGGGGGTATCAACTCCTACAATGAGCAGTTCTTC CASSSFFWTSGGINSYNEQFF
TRBD1 TRBJ2-7 TRBV5-4 few TGTGCCAGCAGCTACGACAGGGCTGGCGAGCAGTACTTC CASSYDRAGEQYF
. TRBJ1-1 TRBV28 once TGTGCCACCTACGGCGGTTCTACTGAAGCTTTCTTT CATYGGSTEAFF
. TRBJ2-7 TRBV5-5 many TGTGCCAGCAGCTTGGAAGGTTACAGCTCCTACGAGCAGTACTTC CASSLEGYSSYEQYF
. TRBJ1-1 TRBV12-3/TRBV12-4 many TGTGCCAGCAGCCTTGGGCAGGGCGGTTACACTGAAGCTTTCTTT CASSLGQGGYTEAFF
. TRBJ1-3 TRBV20-1 many TGCAGTGCTCAGGGAGATACCTCTGGAAACACCATATATTTT CSAQGDTSGNTIYF
. TRBJ1-2 TRBV5-1 many TGCGCCAGCAGCTTGGATGAGGGTGGTGGCTACACCTTC CASSLDEGGGYTF
. TRBJ1-4 TRBV14 . TGTGCCAGCAGCCAAGAATGGGCTTCTAATGAAAAACTGTTTTTT CASSQEWASNEKLFF
. TRBJ2-1 TRBV4-3 many TGCGCCAGCAGCCAAGGTATCCCCAACAATGAGCAGTTCTTC CASSQGIPNNEQFF
. TRBJ1-1 TRBV19 many TGTGCCAGTAAGCCCGGGGAGAACACTGAAGCTTTCTTT CASKPGENTEAFF
TRBD2 TRBJ2-1 TRBV20-1 many TGCAGTGTTCTCCTTCCGGGACTAGCGGTTAATGAGCAGTTCTTC CSVLLPGLAVNEQFF
. TRBJ2-2 TRBV7-3 many TGTGCCAGCAGCGCCCTAACGAACACCGGGGAGCTGTTTTTT CASSALTNTGELFF